This T cell receptor (beta chain) was recovered during a study of control samples from healthy donors and cancer patients. Sequencing was performed with immunoSEQ multiplex PCR; in TCRdb, only in-frame clones are kept and a portion is missing. Seen here are roughly 150,000 clones, 80% to 90% observed once, and the top ten hold approximately 1.6%. From germline, CDR1 is LGHNA and CDR2 YSLEER. This CDR3 has 17 amino acids. Trimming cost V 4 bases and J 5 bases; bases outside gene matches: 13. The chain has TRBV4-3 and TRBJ2-4, with 8 positions matching TRBD2. Sequencing was performed on blood. The clonotype was recovered from a man aged 18 to 29 in good health. The CDR3 is CASSPKVSGGLENIQYF. The DNA for the CDR3 is TGCGCCAGCAGCCCGAAGGTCAGCGGGGGTTTGGAAAACATTCAGTACTTC.